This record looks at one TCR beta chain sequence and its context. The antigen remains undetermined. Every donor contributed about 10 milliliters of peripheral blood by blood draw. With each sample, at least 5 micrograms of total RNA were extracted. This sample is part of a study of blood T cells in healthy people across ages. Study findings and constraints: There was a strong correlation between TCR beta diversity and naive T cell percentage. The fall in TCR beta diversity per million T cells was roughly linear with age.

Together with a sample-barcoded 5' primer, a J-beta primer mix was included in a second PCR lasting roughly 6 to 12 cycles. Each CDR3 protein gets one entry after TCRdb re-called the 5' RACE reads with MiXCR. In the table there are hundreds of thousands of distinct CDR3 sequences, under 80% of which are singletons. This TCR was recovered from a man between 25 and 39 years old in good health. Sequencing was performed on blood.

The DNA of the CDR3 is TGCGCCAGCAGCCAAAGGGACGGCATAGCTAATGAAAAACTGTTTTTT. Encoded protein: CASSQRDGIANEKLFF. The gene calls are TRBV4-3 and TRBJ1-4; TRBD1 is a possible D gene (5 bases). V dropped 2 bases and J dropped 3 bases, with 13 bases sitting between them. Looked up from germline, CDR1 is LGHNA and CDR2 is YSLEER. The length of the CDR3 is 16 residues.